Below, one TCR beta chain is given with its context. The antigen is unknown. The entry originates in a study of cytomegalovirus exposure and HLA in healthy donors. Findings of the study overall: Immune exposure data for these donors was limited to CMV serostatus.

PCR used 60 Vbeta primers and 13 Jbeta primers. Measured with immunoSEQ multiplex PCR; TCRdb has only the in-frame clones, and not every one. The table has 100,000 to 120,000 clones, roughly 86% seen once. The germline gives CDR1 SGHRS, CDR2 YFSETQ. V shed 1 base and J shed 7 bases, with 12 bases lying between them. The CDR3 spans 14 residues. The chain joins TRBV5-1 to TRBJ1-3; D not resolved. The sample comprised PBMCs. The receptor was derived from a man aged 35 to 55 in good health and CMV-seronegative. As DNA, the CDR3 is TGCGCCAGCAGCTTGCGACAAGCCTCTAACACCATATATTTT. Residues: CASSLRQASNTIYF.